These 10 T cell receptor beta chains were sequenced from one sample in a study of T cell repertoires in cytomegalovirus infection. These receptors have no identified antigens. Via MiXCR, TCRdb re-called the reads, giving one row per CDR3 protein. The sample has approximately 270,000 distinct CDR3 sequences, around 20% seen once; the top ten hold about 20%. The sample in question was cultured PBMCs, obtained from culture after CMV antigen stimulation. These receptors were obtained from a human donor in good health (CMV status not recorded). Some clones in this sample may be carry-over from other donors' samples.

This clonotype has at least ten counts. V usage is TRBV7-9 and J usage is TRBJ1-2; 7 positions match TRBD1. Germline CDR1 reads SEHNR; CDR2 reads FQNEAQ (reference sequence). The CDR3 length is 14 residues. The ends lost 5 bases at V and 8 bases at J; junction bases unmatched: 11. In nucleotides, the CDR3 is TGTGCCAGCAGCCGAGACGACAGGGCTGGGGGCTACACCTTC. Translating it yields CASSRDDRAGGYTF. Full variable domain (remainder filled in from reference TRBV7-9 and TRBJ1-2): DTGVSQNPRHKITKRGQNVTFRCDPISEHNRLYWYRQTLGQGPEFLTYFQNEAQLEKSRLLSDRFSAERPKGSFSTLEIQRTEQGDSAMYLCASSRDDRAGGYTFGSGTRLTVV.

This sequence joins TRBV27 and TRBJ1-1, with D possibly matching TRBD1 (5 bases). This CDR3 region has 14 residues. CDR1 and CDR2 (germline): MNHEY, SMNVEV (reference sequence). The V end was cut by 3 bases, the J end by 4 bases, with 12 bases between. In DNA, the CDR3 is TGTGCCAGCAGTTTCTCCGGGGCCTTCACTGAAGCTTTCTTT. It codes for CASSFSGAFTEAFF.

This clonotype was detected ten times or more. The CDR3 protein is CASSLEGTALNQPQHF. In DNA, the CDR3 is TGTGCCAGCAGCTTAGAAGGGACAGCTCTCAATCAGCCCCAGCATTTT. This rearrangement joins TRBV7-2 to TRBJ1-5, with TRBD1 matching over 7 bases. Germline assignment: CDR1 SGHTA and CDR2 FQGNSA. V gave up 1 base and J gave up 3 bases; unmatched junction bases: 6. This CDR3 has 16 residues.

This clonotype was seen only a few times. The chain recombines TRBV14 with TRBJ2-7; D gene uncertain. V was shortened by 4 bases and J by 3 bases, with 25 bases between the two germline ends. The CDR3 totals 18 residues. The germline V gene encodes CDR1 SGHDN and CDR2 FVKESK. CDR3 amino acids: CASSRRGEGRSSLYEQYV. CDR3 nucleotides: TGTGCCAGCAGCCGGCGTGGTGAAGGAAGGTCATCTCTCTACGAGCAGTACGTC.

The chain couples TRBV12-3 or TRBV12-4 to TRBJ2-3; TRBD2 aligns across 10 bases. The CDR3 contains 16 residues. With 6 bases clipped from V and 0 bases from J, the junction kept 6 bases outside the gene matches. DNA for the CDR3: TGTGCCAGCAGACCAGGACTAGCGGACAGCACAGATACGCAGTATTTT. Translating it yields CASRPGLADSTDTQYF.

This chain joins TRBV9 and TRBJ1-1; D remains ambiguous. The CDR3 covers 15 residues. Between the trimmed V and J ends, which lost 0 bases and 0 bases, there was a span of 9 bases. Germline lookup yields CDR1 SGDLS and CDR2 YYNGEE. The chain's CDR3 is CASSVGGLMNTEAFF. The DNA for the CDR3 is TGTGCCAGCAGCGTAGGAGGATTAATGAACACTGAAGCTTTCTTT. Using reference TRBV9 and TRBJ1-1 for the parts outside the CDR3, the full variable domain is DSGVTQTPKHLITATGQRVTLRCSPRSGDLSVYWYQQSLDQGLQFLIQYYNGEERAKGNILERFSAQQFPDLHSELNLSSLELGDSALYFCASSVGGLMNTEAFFGQGTRLTVV.

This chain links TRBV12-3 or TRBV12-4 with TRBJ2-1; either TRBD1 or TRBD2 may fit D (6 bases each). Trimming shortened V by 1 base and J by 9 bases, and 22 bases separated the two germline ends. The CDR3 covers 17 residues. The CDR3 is CASSLGSGHNMRGEQFF. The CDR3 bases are TGTGCCAGCAGTTTAGGATCGGGACACAATATGCGGGGTGAGCAGTTCTTC.

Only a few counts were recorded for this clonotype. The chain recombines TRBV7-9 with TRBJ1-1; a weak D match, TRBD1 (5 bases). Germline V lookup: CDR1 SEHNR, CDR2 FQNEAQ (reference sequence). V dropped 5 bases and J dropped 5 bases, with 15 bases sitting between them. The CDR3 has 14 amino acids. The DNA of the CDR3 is TGTGCCAGCAGCCCGGGGGACCTCGGGACTGAAGCTTTCTTT. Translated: CASSPGDLGTEAFF.

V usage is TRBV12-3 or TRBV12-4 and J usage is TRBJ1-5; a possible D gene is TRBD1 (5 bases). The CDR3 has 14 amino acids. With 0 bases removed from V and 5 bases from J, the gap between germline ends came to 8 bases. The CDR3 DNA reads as TGTGCCAGCAGTTTAGCGGGGGAACATCAGCCCCAGCATTTT. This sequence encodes CASSLAGEHQPQHF.

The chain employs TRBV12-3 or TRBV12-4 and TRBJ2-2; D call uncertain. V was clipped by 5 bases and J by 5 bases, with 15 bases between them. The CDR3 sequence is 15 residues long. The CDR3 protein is CASSRDSSWTGELFF. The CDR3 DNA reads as TGTGCCAGCAGTCGCGACTCTTCATGGACCGGGGAGCTGTTTTTT.